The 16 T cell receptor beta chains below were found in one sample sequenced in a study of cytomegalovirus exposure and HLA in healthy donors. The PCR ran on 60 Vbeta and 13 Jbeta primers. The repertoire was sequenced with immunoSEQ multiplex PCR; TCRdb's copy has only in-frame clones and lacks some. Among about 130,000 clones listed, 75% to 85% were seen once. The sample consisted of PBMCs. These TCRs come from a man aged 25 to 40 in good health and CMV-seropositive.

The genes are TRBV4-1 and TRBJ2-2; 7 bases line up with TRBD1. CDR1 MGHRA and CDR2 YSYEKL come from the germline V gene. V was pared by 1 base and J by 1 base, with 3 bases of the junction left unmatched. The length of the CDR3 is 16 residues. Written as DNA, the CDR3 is TGCGCCAGCAGCCAAGGGCCAGGGGGGAACACCGGGGAGCTGTTTTTT. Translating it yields CASSQGPGGNTGELFF.

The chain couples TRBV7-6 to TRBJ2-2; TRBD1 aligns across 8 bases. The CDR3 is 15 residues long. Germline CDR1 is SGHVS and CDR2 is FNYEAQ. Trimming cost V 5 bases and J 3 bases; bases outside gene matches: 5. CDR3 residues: CASSTWTGYTGELFF. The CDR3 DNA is TGTGCCAGCAGCACCTGGACAGGGTACACCGGGGAGCTGTTTTTT. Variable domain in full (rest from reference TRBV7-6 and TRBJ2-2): GAGVSQSPRYKVTKRGQDVALRCDPISGHVSLYWYRQALGQGPEFLTYFNYEAQQDKSGLPNDRFSAERPEGSISTLTIQRTEQRDSAMYRCASSTWTGYTGELFFGEGSRLTVL.

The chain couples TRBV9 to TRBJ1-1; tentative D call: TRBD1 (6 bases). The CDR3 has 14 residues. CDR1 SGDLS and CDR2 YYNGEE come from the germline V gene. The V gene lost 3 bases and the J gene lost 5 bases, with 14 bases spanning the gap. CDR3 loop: CASSETRGRTEAFF. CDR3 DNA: TGTGCCAGCAGCGAAACCAGGGGTAGAACTGAAGCTTTCTTT.

DNA for the CDR3: TGTGCCAGCAGTCTCCGGACTAGCGGGGGGGCAGATGCCGGGGAGCTGTTTTTT. Its translation is CASSLRTSGGADAGELFF. V is TRBV27 and J is TRBJ2-2; 15 bases line up with TRBD2. Trimming cost V 5 bases and J 6 bases; bases outside gene matches: 10. The germline V gene encodes CDR1 MNHEY and CDR2 SMNVEV (reference sequence). The CDR3 spans 18 residues.

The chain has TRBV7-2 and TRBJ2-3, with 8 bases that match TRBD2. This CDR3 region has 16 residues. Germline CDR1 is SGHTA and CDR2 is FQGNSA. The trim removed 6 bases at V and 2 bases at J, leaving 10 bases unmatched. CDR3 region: CASRVSAGDPTDTQYF. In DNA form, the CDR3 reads TGTGCCAGCAGAGTATCAGCGGGGGACCCCACAGATACGCAGTATTTT.

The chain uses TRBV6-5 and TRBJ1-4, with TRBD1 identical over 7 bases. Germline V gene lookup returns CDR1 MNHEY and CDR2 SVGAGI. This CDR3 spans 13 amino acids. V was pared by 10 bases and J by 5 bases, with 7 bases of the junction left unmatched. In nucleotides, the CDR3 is TGTGCCATCATCGGGACAGCGAATGAAAAACTGTTTTTT. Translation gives CAIIGTANEKLFF.

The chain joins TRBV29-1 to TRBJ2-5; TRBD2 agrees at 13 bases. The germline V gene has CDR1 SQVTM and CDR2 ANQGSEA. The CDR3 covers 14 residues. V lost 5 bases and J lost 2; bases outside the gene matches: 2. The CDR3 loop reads CSVKTSGGQETQYF. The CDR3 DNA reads TGCAGCGTTAAGACTAGCGGGGGGCAAGAGACCCAGTACTTC.

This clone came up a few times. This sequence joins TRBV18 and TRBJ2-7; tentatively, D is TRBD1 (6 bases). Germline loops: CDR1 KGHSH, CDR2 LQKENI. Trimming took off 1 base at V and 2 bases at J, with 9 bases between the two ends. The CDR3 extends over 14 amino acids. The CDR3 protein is CASSPRAGAYEQYF. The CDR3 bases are TGTGCCAGCTCACCACGAGCAGGGGCCTACGAGCAGTACTTC.

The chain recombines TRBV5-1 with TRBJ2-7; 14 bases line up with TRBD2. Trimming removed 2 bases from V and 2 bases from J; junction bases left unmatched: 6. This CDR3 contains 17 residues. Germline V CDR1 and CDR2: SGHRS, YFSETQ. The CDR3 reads CASSFPGLAGDTYEQYF. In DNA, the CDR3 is TGCGCCAGCAGCTTCCCGGGACTAGCGGGGGATACCTACGAGCAGTACTTC.

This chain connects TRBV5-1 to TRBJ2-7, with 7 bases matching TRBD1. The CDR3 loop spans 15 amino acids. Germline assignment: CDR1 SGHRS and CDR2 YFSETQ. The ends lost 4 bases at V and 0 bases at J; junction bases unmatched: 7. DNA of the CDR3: TGCGCCAGCAGCAGAACCGGGACAGTCTCCTACGAGCAGTACTTC. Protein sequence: CASSRTGTVSYEQYF.

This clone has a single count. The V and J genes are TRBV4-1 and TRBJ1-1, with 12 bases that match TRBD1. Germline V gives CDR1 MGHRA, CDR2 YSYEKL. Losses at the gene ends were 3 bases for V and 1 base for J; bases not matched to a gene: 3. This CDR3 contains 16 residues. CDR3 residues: CASSQGGQGANTEAFF. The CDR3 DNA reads TGCGCCAGCAGCCAGGGGGGACAGGGGGCGAACACTGAAGCTTTCTTT.

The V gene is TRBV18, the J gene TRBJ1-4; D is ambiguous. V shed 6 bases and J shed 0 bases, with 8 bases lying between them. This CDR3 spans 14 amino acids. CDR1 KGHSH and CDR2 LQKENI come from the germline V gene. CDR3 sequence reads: CASSYSATNEKLFF. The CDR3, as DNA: TGTGCCAGCTCGTACAGTGCAACTAATGAAAAACTGTTTTTT.

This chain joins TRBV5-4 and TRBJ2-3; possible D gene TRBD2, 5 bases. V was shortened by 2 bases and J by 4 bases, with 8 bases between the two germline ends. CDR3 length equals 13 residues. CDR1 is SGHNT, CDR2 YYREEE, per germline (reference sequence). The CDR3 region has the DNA TGTGCCAGCAGCTTACTAGTGGCAGATACGCAGTATTTT. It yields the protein CASSLLVADTQYF.

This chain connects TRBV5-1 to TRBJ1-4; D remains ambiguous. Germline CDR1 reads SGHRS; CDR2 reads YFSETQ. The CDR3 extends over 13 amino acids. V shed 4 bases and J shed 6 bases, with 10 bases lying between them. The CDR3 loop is CASSPLPDEKLFF. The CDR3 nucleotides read TGCGCCAGCAGCCCCCTCCCCGATGAAAAACTGTTTTTT.

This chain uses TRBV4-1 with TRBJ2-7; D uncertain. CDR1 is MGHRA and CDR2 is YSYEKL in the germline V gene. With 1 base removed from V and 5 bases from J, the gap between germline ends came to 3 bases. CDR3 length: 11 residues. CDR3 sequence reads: CASSQGDEQYF. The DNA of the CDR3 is TGCGCCAGCAGCCAAGGAGACGAGCAGTACTTC.

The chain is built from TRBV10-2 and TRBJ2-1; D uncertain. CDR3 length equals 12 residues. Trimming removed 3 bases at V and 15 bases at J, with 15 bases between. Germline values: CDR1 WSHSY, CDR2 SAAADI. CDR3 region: CASSDGDLDPFF. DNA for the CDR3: TGCGCCAGCAGTGATGGAGATCTTGATCCGTTCTTC.